The 5 T cell receptor beta chains below come from one sample, sequenced in a study of T cells after yellow fever vaccination. MiXCR was run by TCRdb on the 5' RACE reads, yielding one entry per CDR3 protein. The sample has 100,000 or so distinct CDR3 sequences; roughly 10% are singletons. The starting material was CD8+ T cells not binding an NS4B(214-222) dextramer, sorted from PBMCs, obtained more than 14 days after the first yellow fever vaccination. These receptors came from a man between 18 and 35 years old who received the YFV17D yellow fever vaccine.

This clonotype was counted only a few times. The chain uses TRBV24-1 and TRBJ2-3, with D perhaps TRBD1 or TRBD2 (5 bases each). CDR1 is KGHDR, CDR2 SFDVKD, per germline. V lost 5 bases and J 1 base, leaving 15 bases between the germline ends. CDR3 length: 16 residues. CDR3 protein: CATSAGWGSRTDTQYF. CDR3 DNA: TGTGCCACCAGTGCCGGATGGGGGTCCCGCACAGATACGCAGTATTTT.

This clonotype was seen more than once but under ten times. The rearrangement links TRBV27 to TRBJ2-7, with 9 bases aligning to TRBD2. V was clipped by 6 bases and J by 5 bases; unmatched bases: 14. Germline CDR1 reads MNHEY; CDR2 reads SMNVEV (reference sequence). CDR3 size: 16 residues. CDR3 region: CASRPTLAGGSDEQYF. As DNA, the CDR3 is TGTGCCAGCAGACCGACCCTGGCGGGGGGGTCCGACGAGCAGTACTTC.

This clonotype was recorded a few times. The CDR3 sequence: CASSQDGTGWSDTQYF. CDR3 nucleotides: TGTGCCAGCAGCCAAGATGGGACAGGGTGGTCAGATACGCAGTATTTT. This chain joins TRBV4-2 and TRBJ2-3, with TRBD1 matching over 9 bases. The V segment lost 0 bases and the J segment 4 bases; nucleotides outside the gene matches: 5. The CDR3 covers 16 residues. Germline V gene lookup returns CDR1 LGHNA and CDR2 YNFKEQ.

This clonotype came up a few times. This CDR3 reads CASSRTSGGALGTGELFF. For the CDR3, the DNA is TGTGCCAGCAGCCGGACTAGCGGGGGGGCGCTGGGCACCGGGGAGCTGTTTTTT. V gene TRBV7-6 combines with J gene TRBJ2-2; TRBD2 aligns across 15 bases. The CDR3 has 18 residues. Looked up from germline, CDR1 is SGHVS and CDR2 is FNYEAQ. The J segment lost 4 bases and the V segment lost 5 bases, leaving 8 bases of the junction unmatched. Looking up the rest from reference TRBV7-6 and TRBJ2-2 gives the full variable domain: GAGVSQSPRYKVTKRGQDVALRCDPISGHVSLYWYRQALGQGPEFLTYFNYEAQQDKSGLPNDRFSAERPEGSISTLTIQRTEQRDSAMYRCASSRTSGGALGTGELFFGEGSRLTVL.

The rearrangement links TRBV4-3 to TRBJ1-2, with no clear D. V lost 0 bases and J 3 bases, leaving 11 bases between the germline ends. The CDR3 is 15 residues long. Germline V lookup: CDR1 LGHNA, CDR2 YSLEER. CDR3 sequence: CASSQDPTSDYGYTF. The CDR3 DNA is TGCGCCAGCAGCCAAGACCCGACAAGTGACTATGGCTACACCTTC.